The 32 T cell receptor beta chains below come from one sample, sequenced in a study of vaccination effects on CD4 cells after COVID-19. Under the ViraFEST assay, PBMC were stimulated with viral peptide pools so that antigen-specific CD4+ T cells expanded. Sequencing was performed afterwards. When around 10 days of culture had elapsed, CD4+ T cells were isolated. Sometime from March through December 2020, the person acquired a SARS-CoV-2 infection that PCR confirmed. Their antigens are not known. The table came from immunoSEQ multiplex PCR; TCRdb's copy has only in-frame clones and leaves some out. This table holds around 49,000 clones, about three quarters found once. Sequenced material: CD4+ T cells from PBMCs cultured with a peptide pool, taken before COVID-19 vaccination. The receptors originated from a human donor who had a prior SARS-CoV-2 infection.

The rearrangement uses TRBV7-3 and TRBJ2-5; TRBD1 matches 7 bases. The CDR3 consists of 15 residues. V lost 5 bases to trimming and J lost 2 bases; unmatched junction nucleotides: 8. Germline V gene data show CDR1 as SGHTA and CDR2 as FQGTGA. DNA of the CDR3: TGTGCCAGCAGCCCTACGAGGGGGCTACAAGAGACCCAGTACTTC. This codes for CASSPTRGLQETQYF.

This clone was seen only a few times. This rearrangement joins TRBV7-8 to TRBJ1-5; unclear D gene. CDR1 and CDR2 from the germline V gene are SGHVS and FQNEAQ. Deletions cut 1 base from V and 5 bases from J, with 9 bases between. This CDR3 is built from 14 residues. Here the CDR3 DNA reads TGTGCCAGCAGCTTAGAGGGCCTCTATCAGCCCCAGCATTTT. Encoded protein: CASSLEGLYQPQHF.

This chain joins TRBV7-2 and TRBJ2-5, with a weak D call TRBD2 (6 bases). V lost 1 base and J lost 5, with 11 bases in between. The germline gives CDR1 SGHTA, CDR2 FQGNSA. This CDR3 spans 14 amino acids. As DNA, the CDR3 is TGTGCCAGCAGCTTAGGTGGGACTTTCGAGACCCAGTACTTC. Its protein product is CASSLGGTFETQYF.

The J gene is TRBJ2-1, the V gene TRBV18; 7 bases line up with TRBD2. Germline assignment: CDR1 KGHSH and CDR2 LQKENI. J was trimmed by 4 bases and V by 3 bases; bases with no gene match: 6. The CDR3 length is 15 residues. DNA of the CDR3: TGTGCCAGCTCACCGCCCAGAGCGGGATACAATGAGCAGTTCTTC. Residues: CASSPPRAGYNEQFF.

The rearrangement joins TRBV12-3 or TRBV12-4 to TRBJ2-4; tentatively, D is TRBD2 (6 bases). CDR3 length: 13 amino acids. V lost 7 bases, J lost 8 bases, and 15 bases lay in between. In DNA, the CDR3 is TGTGCCAGCACCCGACTCGGGGAGGACATTCAGTACTTC. It yields the protein CASTRLGEDIQYF.

This chain links TRBV5-4 with TRBJ1-1, with a possible D match to TRBD1 (5 bases). Germline V gene data show CDR1 as SGHNT and CDR2 as YYREEE (reference sequence). The CDR3 loop spans 15 amino acids. Trimming shortened V by 3 bases and J by 4 bases, and 16 bases separated the two germline ends. CDR3 amino acids: CASSSVGEGLTEAFF. CDR3 in DNA: TGTGCCAGCAGCTCTGTGGGGGAAGGACTCACTGAAGCTTTCTTT.

This clone rates as medium-sized. V gene TRBV10-3 combines with J gene TRBJ2-3; unclear D gene. Germline loops: CDR1 ENHRY, CDR2 SYGVKD. The CDR3 length is 13 residues. V was shortened by 11 bases and J by 0 bases, with 12 bases between the two germline ends. CDR3: CAHRADSTDTQYF. The CDR3 region has the DNA TGTGCCCATCGGGCCGATAGCACAGATACGCAGTATTTT.

The chain recombines TRBV7-6 with TRBJ2-7; D could derive from TRBD1 or TRBD2 (5 bases each). The V gene's germline CDR1 is SGHVS and CDR2 FNYEAQ. This CDR3 spans 15 amino acids. V lost 5 bases and J lost 2, with 16 bases in between. The CDR3 DNA sequence: TGTGCCAGCAGCCCAGCCGGGACGTACGCCTACGAGCAGTACTTC. It translates to CASSPAGTYAYEQYF.

V usage is TRBV27 and J usage is TRBJ2-3; TRBD2 matches 10 bases. The CDR3 runs to 17 residues. The trim removed 0 bases at V and 6 bases at J, leaving 9 bases unmatched. CDR1 MNHEY and CDR2 SMNVEV come from the germline V gene (reference sequence). Here the CDR3 reads CASSLSFSSGRMDTQYF. The CDR3 bases are TGTGCCAGCAGTTTATCGTTTAGTAGCGGGAGGATGGATACGCAGTATTTT.

V gene TRBV7-9 combines with J gene TRBJ2-3; D is perhaps TRBD2 (6 bases). The V and J ends lost 8 bases and 5 bases respectively, with 8 bases between them. Germline V gene lookup returns CDR1 SEHNR and CDR2 FQNEAQ (reference sequence). CDR3 size: 11 residues. The CDR3 here is CASQAGDTQYF. The CDR3 DNA reads TGTGCCAGCCAAGCGGGAGATACGCAGTATTTT.

The chain carries TRBV25-1 and TRBJ1-2; TRBD1 is a possible D gene (6 bases). CDR1 and CDR2 (germline): MGHDK, SYGVNS. V lost 4 bases and J 3 bases, leaving 9 bases between the germline ends. CDR3 length: 13 amino acids. CDR3 in DNA: TGTGCCAGCAGTGTAGGGGGTGACTATGGCTACACCTTC. Protein sequence: CASSVGGDYGYTF.

This chain links TRBV5-1 with TRBJ2-7, with 10 bases matching TRBD2. This CDR3 contains 13 residues. CDR1 SGHRS and CDR2 YFSETQ come from the germline V gene. J was trimmed by 6 bases and V by 1 base; bases with no gene match: 1. CDR3 bases: TGCGCCAGCAGCTTGTCTAGCGGGAGCGAGCAGTACTTC. Protein: CASSLSSGSEQYF.

The chain employs TRBV7-9 and TRBJ1-1; 8 nucleotides line up with TRBD1. CDR3 length: 15 residues. Unmatched junction bases numbered 5, after V lost 5 bases and J lost 0 bases. CDR1 SEHNR and CDR2 FQNEAQ come from the germline V gene (reference sequence). The CDR3 is CASSRWDRMNTEAFF. The CDR3 nucleotides are TGTGCCAGCAGCCGTTGGGACAGGATGAACACTGAAGCTTTCTTT.

This clone was picked up a small number of times. This rearrangement joins TRBV5-6 to TRBJ1-3; no reliable D call. Trimming took 2 bases from V and 0 from J, leaving 6 bases between them. The CDR3 has 14 residues. Germline values: CDR1 SGHDT, CDR2 YYEEEE. CDR3 in amino acids: CASSLGRSGNTIYF. The CDR3 nucleotides are TGTGCCAGCAGCTTAGGTCGCTCTGGAAACACCATATATTTT.

V gene TRBV6-4 combines with J gene TRBJ2-7, with D perhaps TRBD2 (6 bases). Germline lookup yields CDR1 MRHNA and CDR2 SNTAGT. There are 13 residues in the CDR3. The germline V and J ends were trimmed by 10 bases and 2 bases, with 15 bases remaining between them. CDR3 nucleotides: TGTGCCAACCGGGACTTGCCTCCCTACGAGCAGTACTTC. Translating gives CANRDLPPYEQYF.

Only one count was recorded for this clone. The chain carries TRBV6-2 or TRBV6-3 and TRBJ2-3, with 13 positions matching TRBD2. The germline V gene has CDR1 MNHEY and CDR2 SVGEGT. The CDR3 contains 18 residues. Trimming at V came to 2 bases and at J to 5 bases, leaving 10 bases not matched to a gene. DNA of the CDR3: TGTGCCAGCAGTTACAGGCGGACTAGCGGGAGTTGGGGAGATACGCAGTATTTT. Its protein is CASSYRRTSGSWGDTQYF.

V and J are TRBV2 and TRBJ2-7, with 8 bases fitting TRBD2. The germline CDR1 and CDR2 sequences are SNHLY and FYNNEI. Trimming took 7 bases from V and 0 from J; bases not matched to a gene: 2. The CDR3 contains 13 residues. CDR3 residues: CASTGGTSYEQYF. DNA for the CDR3: TGTGCCAGCACGGGGGGGACCTCCTACGAGCAGTACTTC.

The genes are TRBV15 and TRBJ1-4; tentative D call: TRBD1 (5 bases). Deletions cut 4 bases from V and 5 bases from J, with 8 bases between. The CDR3 extends over 13 amino acids. CDR1 and CDR2 (germline): LNHNV, YYDKDF (reference sequence). The CDR3 loop reads CATSMGPNEKLFF. The CDR3 nucleotides read TGTGCCACCAGCATGGGACCGAATGAAAAACTGTTTTTT.

The chain uses TRBV5-1 and TRBJ2-3; no clear D gene. Per the germline V gene, CDR1 is SGHRS and CDR2 is YFSETQ. V was clipped by 3 bases and J by 2 bases, with 10 bases between them. This CDR3 has 14 amino acids. The CDR3, as DNA: TGCGCCAGCAGCTCACTCGCGACCACAGATACGCAGTATTTT. Translated: CASSSLATTDTQYF.

The V and J genes are TRBV30 and TRBJ1-5; D gene uncertain. Germline CDR1 and CDR2: GTSNPN and SVGIG (reference sequence). V gave up 0 bases and J gave up 9 bases, with 15 bases separating them. The CDR3 is 14 amino acids. The CDR3 protein is CAWSVSVRVGPQHF. In DNA form, the CDR3 reads TGTGCCTGGAGTGTATCCGTTCGGGTGGGGCCCCAGCATTTT.

V gene TRBV6-6 combines with J gene TRBJ2-2; 12 nucleotides match TRBD2. V was pared by 4 bases and J by 5 bases, with 5 bases of the junction left unmatched. The CDR3 extends over 16 amino acids. Germline assignment: CDR1 MNHNY and CDR2 SVGAGI (reference sequence). The DNA for the CDR3 is TGTGCCAGCAGTTCGACTAGCGGGAGTAATACCGGGGAGCTGTTTTTT. It codes for CASSSTSGSNTGELFF.

This clone was counted many times. The rearrangement joins TRBV6-5 to TRBJ2-2, with 10 bases fitting TRBD1. V was clipped by 6 bases and J by 6 bases; unmatched bases: 7. The CDR3 covers 15 residues. CDR1 and CDR2 (germline): MNHEY, SVGAGI. The CDR3 here is CASRAGQGSPGELFF. For the CDR3, the DNA is TGTGCCAGCAGAGCGGGACAGGGGTCTCCCGGGGAGCTGTTTTTT.

The sample holds many counts of this clone. V and J are TRBV5-1 and TRBJ1-6; D remains ambiguous. Germline CDR1 reads SGHRS; CDR2 reads YFSETQ. The CDR3 is 14 amino acids. V gave up 1 base and J gave up 12 bases, with 14 bases separating them. The CDR3 DNA follows: TGCGCCAGCAGCTTGTCTTGGCAGATGGGACCCCTCCACTTT. It is translated as CASSLSWQMGPLHF.

This clone showed up just once. V and J are TRBV7-9 and TRBJ1-2; no reliable D call. Germline V gene sequence: CDR1 SEHNR, CDR2 FQNEAQ (reference sequence). V was pared by 6 bases and J by 5 bases, with 10 bases between. The CDR3 has 12 residues. In DNA, the CDR3 is TGTGCCAGCAGTGGAGTGGGGTATGGCTACACCTTC. Protein sequence: CASSGVGYGYTF.

The CDR3 is CASSSMTPTYYEQYF. The CDR3 coding sequence is TGTGCCAGCAGTTCTATGACGCCGACGTACTACGAGCAGTACTTC. V usage is TRBV28 and J usage is TRBJ2-7; D is unclear. With 4 bases removed from V and 3 bases from J, the gap between germline ends came to 16 bases. This CDR3 region has 15 residues. CDR1 and CDR2 (germline): MDHEN, SYDVKM.

J is TRBJ2-1 and V is TRBV6-2 or TRBV6-3, with D unresolved. The germline V gene has CDR1 MNHEY and CDR2 SVGEGT. The CDR3 extends over 14 amino acids. Trimming removed 2 bases from V and 4 bases from J, with 9 bases in between. The CDR3: CASSYTTKYNEQFF. The CDR3 coding sequence is TGTGCCAGCAGTTACACCACGAAATACAATGAGCAGTTCTTC.

The chain has TRBV7-9 and TRBJ2-7; 9 bases are shared with TRBD1. Germline assignment: CDR1 SEHNR and CDR2 FQNEAQ (reference sequence). The CDR3 is 16 amino acids. V lost 4 bases and J lost 3; bases outside the gene matches: 10. The CDR3 sequence: CASSSFRTGAIYEQYF. The CDR3 bases are TGTGCCAGCAGCTCCTTCCGGACAGGGGCCATCTACGAGCAGTACTTC.

The chain uses TRBV6-5 and TRBJ1-3, with D perhaps matching TRBD1 (6 bases). Germline CDR1 MNHEY, CDR2 SVGAGI. Trimming stripped 6 bases from V and 4 bases from J, with 13 bases between. The CDR3 is made up of 14 amino acids. CDR3 sequence reads: CASRRQRGGNTIYF. The CDR3 nucleotides are TGTGCCAGCAGACGCCAGAGGGGGGGAAACACCATATATTTT.

This clone was picked up a small number of times. CDR3 protein: CASSLIGGDTEAFF. CDR3 nucleotide sequence: TGTGCCAGCAGCCTCATAGGGGGTGACACTGAAGCTTTCTTT. The chain carries TRBV7-8 and TRBJ1-1; the D gene is possibly TRBD1 (6 bases). The germline CDR1 and CDR2 sequences are SGHVS and FQNEAQ. The CDR3 has 14 amino acids. The V gene lost 5 bases and the J gene lost 3 bases, with 13 bases spanning the gap.

Here the CDR3 DNA reads TGTGCCAGCAGCTTGGGAGGGTCTAGCACAGATACGCAGTATTTT. The encoded protein is CASSLGGSSTDTQYF. The chain links TRBV5-4 to TRBJ2-3; tentative D call: TRBD2 (5 bases). Germline V lookup: CDR1 SGHNT, CDR2 YYREEE (reference sequence). Trimming cost V 0 bases and J 0 bases, with 8 bases left between them. CDR3 length: 15 amino acids.

The gene calls are TRBV6-5 and TRBJ1-1, with 7 bases that match TRBD1. Losses at the gene ends were 5 bases for V and 8 bases for J; bases not matched to a gene: 11. Germline V gene data show CDR1 as MNHEY and CDR2 as SVGAGI. The CDR3 covers 14 residues. The CDR3 protein is CASSRTGLTPEAFF. As DNA, the CDR3 is TGTGCCAGCAGTCGGACAGGCCTCACCCCGGAAGCTTTCTTT.

This clone was detected only a few times. The chain uses TRBV24-1 and TRBJ2-2; D perhaps matches TRBD1 (5 bases). This CDR3 region has 12 residues. Trimming pared 7 bases from V and 7 bases from J, leaving 9 bases between. Germline lookup yields CDR1 KGHDR and CDR2 SFDVKD. CDR3 DNA sequence: TGTGCCACCAGGCAGGGTGTCGGGGAGCTGTTTTTT. It translates to CATRQGVGELFF.